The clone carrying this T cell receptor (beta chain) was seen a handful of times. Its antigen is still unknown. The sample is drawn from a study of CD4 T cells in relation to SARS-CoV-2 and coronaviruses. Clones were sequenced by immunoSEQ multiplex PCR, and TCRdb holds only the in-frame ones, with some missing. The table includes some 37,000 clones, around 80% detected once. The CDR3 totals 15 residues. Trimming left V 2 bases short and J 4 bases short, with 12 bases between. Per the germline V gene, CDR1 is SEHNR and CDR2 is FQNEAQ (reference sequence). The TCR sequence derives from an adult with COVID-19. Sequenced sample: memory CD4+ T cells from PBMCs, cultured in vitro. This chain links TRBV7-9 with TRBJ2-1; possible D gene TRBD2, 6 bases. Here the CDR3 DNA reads TGTGCCAGCAGCTTATCACTAGCCGGATACAATGAGCAGTTCTTC. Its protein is CASSLSLAGYNEQFF.